Presented here are 21 T cell receptor beta chains from one specimen sequenced in a study of cytomegalovirus exposure and HLA in healthy donors. PCR used 60 Vbeta primers and 13 Jbeta primers. Assay used: immunoSEQ multiplex PCR; TCRdb lists only in-frame clones, some missing. The sample carries some 75,000 clones, about 79% recorded once. Material for sequencing was PBMCs. These receptors originate from a man between 18 and 35 years old in good health and CMV-seropositive.

The rearrangement uses TRBV27 and TRBJ1-5, with D possibly TRBD1 on 5 matching bases. Deletions cut 5 bases from V and 12 bases from J, with 17 bases between. Germline CDR1 reads MNHEY; CDR2 reads SMNVEV (reference sequence). There are 13 residues in the CDR3. Here the CDR3 DNA reads TGTGCCAGCAGTAGGGCGGGGACGAACAACCAGCATTTT. Its translation is CASSRAGTNNQHF.

This clone was observed a single time. J is TRBJ2-7 and V is TRBV6-1; D perhaps matches TRBD2 (5 bases). The V gene lost 4 bases and the J gene lost 4 bases, with 17 bases spanning the gap. Germline values: CDR1 MNHNS, CDR2 SASEGT. This CDR3 has 15 amino acids. The CDR3 nucleotides read TGTGCCAGCAGTGCCACCGGGAATCGTTGGTACGAGCAGTACTTC. It specifies CASSATGNRWYEQYF.

V usage is TRBV7-3 and J usage is TRBJ2-7; TRBD2 is a possible D gene (7 bases). The CDR3 is 13 amino acids. Germline V lookup: CDR1 SGHTA, CDR2 FQGTGA. The V and J ends lost 8 bases and 7 bases respectively, with 18 bases between them. The DNA of the CDR3 is TGTGCCAGCTCTCAGGCGGGGGCGAGGGAGCAGTACTTC. Translation gives CASSQAGAREQYF.

The chain is built from TRBV27 and TRBJ1-5; TRBD1 agrees at 8 bases. The ends lost 5 bases at V and 7 bases at J; junction bases unmatched: 10. This CDR3 comprises 15 residues. Per germline, CDR1 MNHEY and CDR2 SMNVEV (reference sequence). The CDR3 coding sequence is TGTGCCAGCAGTCAAAGACAGGGGATGAGCCAGCCCCAGCATTTT. As protein: CASSQRQGMSQPQHF.

This chain connects TRBV5-4 to TRBJ2-7; D might be TRBD2 (5 bases). This CDR3 spans 15 amino acids. Trimming took 0 bases from V and 0 from J, leaving 10 bases between them. The germline V gene has CDR1 SGHNT and CDR2 YYREEE (reference sequence). This chain's CDR3 is CASSLEGVLSYEQYF. As DNA, the CDR3 is TGTGCCAGCAGCTTGGAGGGAGTCCTCTCCTACGAGCAGTACTTC.

This chain joins TRBV4-2 and TRBJ2-7; a possible D gene is TRBD2 (6 bases). The V end lost 0 bases, the J end lost 0 bases, and 9 bases lay between the germline ends. CDR3 length equals 15 residues. CDR1 is LGHNA, CDR2 YNFKEQ, per germline. In DNA, the CDR3 is TGTGCCAGCAGCCAAGATCTTAGCGGCTCCTACGAGCAGTACTTC. Translating gives CASSQDLSGSYEQYF.

The chain carries TRBV28 and TRBJ1-1, with TRBD1 matching over 7 bases. The length of the CDR3 is 15 residues. Germline V gene lookup returns CDR1 MDHEN and CDR2 SYDVKM. Trimming took 3 bases from V and 2 from J; bases not matched to a gene: 6. This CDR3 reads CASSFSRDSNTEAFF. The CDR3 DNA follows: TGTGCCAGCAGTTTTAGCAGGGACAGTAACACTGAAGCTTTCTTT.

The chain links TRBV29-1 to TRBJ2-2, with TRBD1 identical over 7 bases. Unmatched junction bases numbered 10, after V lost 6 bases and J lost 3 bases. The CDR3 consists of 15 residues. CDR1 SQVTM and CDR2 ANQGSEA come from the germline V gene. The DNA of the CDR3 is TGCAGCGTCCACGACGGACAGGTTCACACCGGGGAGCTGTTTTTT. This sequence encodes CSVHDGQVHTGELFF.

This clone was detected only once. The J gene is TRBJ2-1, the V gene TRBV10-1, with D perhaps matching TRBD2 (5 bases). V was trimmed by 2 bases and J by 6 bases, leaving 14 bases between them. The CDR3 sequence is 15 residues long. In germline, CDR1 is WNHNN, CDR2 SYGVQD (reference sequence). The CDR3 DNA follows: TGCGCCAGCAGTGAGGTGGCTAGCTTATCCAATGAGCAGTTCTTC. It yields the protein CASSEVASLSNEQFF.

The V call is TRBV15, the J call TRBJ1-5; D remains unclear. In germline, CDR1 is LNHNV, CDR2 YYDKDF (reference sequence). The CDR3 loop spans 15 amino acids. V lost 0 bases and J lost 0, with 6 bases in between. CDR3 amino acids: CATSRDRSSNQPQHF. The CDR3 region has the DNA TGTGCCACCAGCAGAGATCGGTCTAGCAATCAGCCCCAGCATTTT.

This sequence joins TRBV29-1 and TRBJ2-3; tentative D call: TRBD1 (5 bases). CDR1 and CDR2 (germline): SQVTM, ANQGSEA. V was shortened by 4 bases and J by 2 bases, with 7 bases between the two germline ends. This CDR3 region has 12 residues. DNA of the CDR3: TGCAGCGTTGTAGGGGTCACAGATACGCAGTATTTT. Its translation: CSVVGVTDTQYF.

The chain joins TRBV5-1 to TRBJ2-7, with 8 bases lining up with TRBD2. The CDR3 length is 15 residues. Germline CDR1 is SGHRS and CDR2 is YFSETQ. With 3 bases clipped from V and 4 bases from J, the junction kept 9 bases outside the gene matches. This chain's CDR3 is CASSSGLARRYEQYF. CDR3 DNA: TGCGCCAGCAGCTCTGGACTAGCTCGTCGGTACGAGCAGTACTTC.

The V call is TRBV4-2, the J call TRBJ2-2; TRBD2 matches 8 bases. In germline, CDR1 is LGHNA, CDR2 YNFKEQ. The CDR3 sequence is 16 residues long. After removal of 3 bases from V and 7 bases from J, the junction contained 10 bases not matched to a gene. Here the CDR3 reads CASSQFGREAIGELFF. DNA of the CDR3: TGTGCCAGCAGCCAGTTCGGGCGGGAGGCGATCGGGGAGCTGTTTTTT.

The chain recombines TRBV29-1 with TRBJ2-1; 8 bases are shared with TRBD1. The CDR3 runs to 13 residues. In germline, CDR1 is SQVTM, CDR2 ANQGSEA. Germline trimming cut 4 bases from V and 2 bases from J; bases unmatched to any gene: 1. The CDR3 is CSVGDRPYNEQFF. For the CDR3, the DNA is TGCAGCGTTGGGGACAGGCCCTACAATGAGCAGTTCTTC.

This clone has just a few counts. The V and J genes are TRBV6-1 and TRBJ2-4, with TRBD1 identical over 7 bases. The CDR3 runs 14 residues. V shed 6 bases, J shed 1 base, and the junction held 3 bases outside the gene matches. CDR1 MNHNS and CDR2 SASEGT come from the germline V gene. The chain's CDR3 is CASRRDSAKNIQYF. In DNA form, the CDR3 reads TGTGCCAGCAGAAGGGACAGCGCCAAAAACATTCAGTACTTC.

This sequence joins TRBV4-2 and TRBJ2-7; 7 nucleotides agree with TRBD2. Germline CDR1 and CDR2: LGHNA and YNFKEQ. This CDR3 spans 13 amino acids. Germline trimming cut 4 bases from V and 8 bases from J; bases unmatched to any gene: 8. The CDR3 region is CASSRGRDAQQYF. In DNA, the CDR3 is TGTGCCAGCAGCCGAGGGAGGGACGCCCAGCAGTACTTC.

The chain joins TRBV10-1 to TRBJ2-7; D perhaps matches TRBD1 (5 bases). The CDR3 is 13 residues long. Germline-derived CDR1 and CDR2 are WNHNN and SYGVQD (reference sequence). V was cut by 2 bases and J by 2 bases, with 7 bases left in between. CDR3: CASSETGAYEQYF. The CDR3 coding sequence is TGCGCCAGCAGTGAGACAGGAGCCTACGAGCAGTACTTC.

The table lists this clone with a few counts. This chain connects TRBV28 to TRBJ1-4; 8 nucleotides agree with TRBD1. V lost 6 bases to trimming and J lost 0 bases; unmatched junction nucleotides: 6. The CDR3 runs to 16 residues. Germline assignment: CDR1 MDHEN and CDR2 SYDVKM. CDR3 nucleotide sequence: TGTGCCAGCAGGACAAACAGGGGGGCAACTAATGAAAAACTGTTTTTT. Translating it yields CASRTNRGATNEKLFF.

This clone was found once. V gene TRBV4-2 combines with J gene TRBJ1-3, with 7 bases matching TRBD1. The germline V gene has CDR1 LGHNA and CDR2 YNFKEQ. Germline trimming cut 5 bases from V and 6 bases from J; bases unmatched to any gene: 7. CDR3 size: 14 residues. CDR3 sequence reads: CASSSPGQLNTIYF. In DNA, the CDR3 is TGTGCCAGCAGCTCCCCGGGACAGCTAAACACCATATATTTT.

The chain couples TRBV5-1 to TRBJ1-2; D is perhaps TRBD1 (6 bases). The CDR3 runs to 14 residues. V lost 0 bases, J lost 6 bases, and 12 bases lay in between. Germline lookup yields CDR1 SGHRS and CDR2 YFSETQ. DNA for the CDR3: TGCGCCAGCAGCTTGGACGACAGGCTGGATGGCTACACCTTC. It specifies CASSLDDRLDGYTF.

This clone was recorded once. This chain joins TRBV15 and TRBJ2-4; TRBD1 agrees at 8 bases. Germline V gene lookup returns CDR1 LNHNV and CDR2 YYDKDF (reference sequence). The J segment lost 4 bases and the V segment lost 0 bases, leaving 5 bases of the junction unmatched. The CDR3 spans 16 residues. The CDR3 bases are TGTGCCACCAGCAGAGATTCAGGGGGCCTAAAAAACATTCAGTACTTC. Encoded protein: CATSRDSGGLKNIQYF.